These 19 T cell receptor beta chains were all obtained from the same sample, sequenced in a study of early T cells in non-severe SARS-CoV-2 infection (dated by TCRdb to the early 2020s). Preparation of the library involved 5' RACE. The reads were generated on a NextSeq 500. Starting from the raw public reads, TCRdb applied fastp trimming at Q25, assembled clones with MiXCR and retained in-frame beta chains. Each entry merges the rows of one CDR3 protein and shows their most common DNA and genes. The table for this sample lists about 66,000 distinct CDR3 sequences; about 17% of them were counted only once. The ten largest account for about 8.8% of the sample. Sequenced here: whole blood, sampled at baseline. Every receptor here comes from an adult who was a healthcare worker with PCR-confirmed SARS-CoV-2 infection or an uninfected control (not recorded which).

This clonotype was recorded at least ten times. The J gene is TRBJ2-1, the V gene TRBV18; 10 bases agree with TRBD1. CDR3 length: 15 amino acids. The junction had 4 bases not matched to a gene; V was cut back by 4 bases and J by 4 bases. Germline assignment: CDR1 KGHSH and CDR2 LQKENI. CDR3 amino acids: CASSHRDRGYNEQFF. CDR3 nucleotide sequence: TGTGCCAGCTCACACCGGGACAGGGGTTACAATGAGCAGTTCTTC.

The chain's CDR3 is CASSHNRVNTEAFF. The CDR3 nucleotides are TGTGCCAGCAGTCACAACAGGGTCAACACTGAAGCTTTCTTT. This sequence joins TRBV6-2 or TRBV6-3 and TRBJ1-1; D is possibly TRBD1 (6 bases). This CDR3 spans 14 amino acids. Germline V gene lookup returns CDR1 MNHEY and CDR2 SVGEGT. V gave up 5 bases and J gave up 2 bases, with 12 bases separating them.

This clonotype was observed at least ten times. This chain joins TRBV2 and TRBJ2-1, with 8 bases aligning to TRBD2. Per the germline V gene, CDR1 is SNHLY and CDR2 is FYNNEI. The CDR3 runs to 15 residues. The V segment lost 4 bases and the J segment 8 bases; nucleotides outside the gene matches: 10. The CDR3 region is CASSVFGGASDEQFF. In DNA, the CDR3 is TGTGCCAGCAGTGTTTTCGGGGGGGCCTCGGATGAGCAGTTCTTC.

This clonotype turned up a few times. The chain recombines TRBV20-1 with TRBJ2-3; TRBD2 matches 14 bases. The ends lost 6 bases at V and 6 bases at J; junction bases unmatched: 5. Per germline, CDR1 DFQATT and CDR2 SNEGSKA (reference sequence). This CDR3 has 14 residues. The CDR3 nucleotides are TGCAGTGCCCGACGGACTAGCGGGGGGGATACGCAGTATTTT. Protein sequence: CSARRTSGGDTQYF.

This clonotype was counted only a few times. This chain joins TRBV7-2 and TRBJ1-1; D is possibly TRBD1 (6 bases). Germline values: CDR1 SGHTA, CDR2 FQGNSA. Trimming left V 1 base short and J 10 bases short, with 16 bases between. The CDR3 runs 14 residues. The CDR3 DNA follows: TGTGCCAGCAGCTTAGGACAGGAGACACGAAGAGCTTTCTTT. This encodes CASSLGQETRRAFF.

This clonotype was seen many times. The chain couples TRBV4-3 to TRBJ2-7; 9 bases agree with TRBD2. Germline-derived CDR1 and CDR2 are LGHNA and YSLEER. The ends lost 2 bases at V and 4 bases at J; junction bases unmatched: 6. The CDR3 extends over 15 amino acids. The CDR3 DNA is TGCGCCAGCAGCCAATTTCGAACTAGCGGGTACGAGCAGTACTTC. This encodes CASSQFRTSGYEQYF.

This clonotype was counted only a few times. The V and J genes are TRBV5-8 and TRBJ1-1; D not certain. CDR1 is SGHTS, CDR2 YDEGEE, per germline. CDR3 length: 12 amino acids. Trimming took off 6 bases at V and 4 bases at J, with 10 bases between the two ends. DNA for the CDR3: TGTGCCAGCACCTGGACCTCCACTGAAGCTTTCTTT. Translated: CASTWTSTEAFF.

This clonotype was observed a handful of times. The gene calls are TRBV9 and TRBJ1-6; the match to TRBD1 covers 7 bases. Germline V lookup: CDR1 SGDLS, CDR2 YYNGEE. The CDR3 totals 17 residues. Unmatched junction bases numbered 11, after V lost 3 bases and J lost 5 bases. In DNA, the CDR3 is TGTGCCAGCAGCGCTTTGGGAGGGGACAGCGATAATTCACCCCTCCACTTT. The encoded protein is CASSALGGDSDNSPLHF.

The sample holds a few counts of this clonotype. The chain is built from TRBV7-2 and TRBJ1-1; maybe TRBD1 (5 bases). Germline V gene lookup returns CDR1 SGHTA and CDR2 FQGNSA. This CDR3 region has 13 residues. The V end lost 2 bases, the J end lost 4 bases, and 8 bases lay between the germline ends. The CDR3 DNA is TGTGCCAGCAGCTTAAGCAGGGTCACTGAAGCTTTCTTT. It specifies CASSLSRVTEAFF.

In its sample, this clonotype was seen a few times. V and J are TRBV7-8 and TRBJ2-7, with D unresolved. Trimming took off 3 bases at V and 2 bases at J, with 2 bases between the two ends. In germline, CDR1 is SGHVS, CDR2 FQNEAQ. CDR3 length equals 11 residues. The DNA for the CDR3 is TGTGCCAGCAGCTTCACCTACGAGCAGTACTTC. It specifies CASSFTYEQYF.

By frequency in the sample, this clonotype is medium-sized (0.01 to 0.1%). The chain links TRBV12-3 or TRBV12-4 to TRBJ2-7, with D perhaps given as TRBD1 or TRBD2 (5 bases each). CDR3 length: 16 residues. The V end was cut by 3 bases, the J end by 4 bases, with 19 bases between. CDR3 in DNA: TGTGCCAGCAGTTTGGTCGTTAGATCTTGGGGGTACGAGCAGTACTTC. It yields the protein CASSLVVRSWGYEQYF.

CDR3 coding DNA: TGTGCCAGCAGATCCGGGCCGGCCTCCTACAATGAGCAGTTCTTC. Protein sequence: CASRSGPASYNEQFF. The V and J genes are TRBV6-5 and TRBJ2-1; unclear D gene. Germline V gene sequence: CDR1 MNHEY, CDR2 SVGAGI. This CDR3 comprises 15 residues. V was clipped by 6 bases and J by 0 bases, with 12 bases between them.

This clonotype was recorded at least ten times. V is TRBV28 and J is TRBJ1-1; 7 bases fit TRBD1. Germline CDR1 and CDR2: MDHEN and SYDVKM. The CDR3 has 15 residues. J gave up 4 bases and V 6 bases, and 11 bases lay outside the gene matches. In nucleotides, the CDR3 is TGTGCCAGCAGGCATCCAGGGGGTTGGGGCACTGAAGCTTTCTTT. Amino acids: CASRHPGGWGTEAFF.

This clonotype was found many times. The CDR3 DNA sequence: TGCGCCAGCAGCCAAACGGACGGACTAGCGACCGATACGCAGTATTTT. It specifies CASSQTDGLATDTQYF. The chain carries TRBV4-1 and TRBJ2-3; 9 positions match TRBD2. Germline V gene sequence: CDR1 MGHRA, CDR2 YSYEKL. This CDR3 is built from 16 residues. Trimming removed 2 bases from V and 6 bases from J; junction bases left unmatched: 9.

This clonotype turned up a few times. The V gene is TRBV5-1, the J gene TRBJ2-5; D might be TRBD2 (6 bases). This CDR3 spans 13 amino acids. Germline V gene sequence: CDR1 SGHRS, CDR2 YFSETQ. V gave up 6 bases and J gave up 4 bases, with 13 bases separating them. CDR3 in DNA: TGCGCCAGCACAATCTTGGAGGGAGAGACCCAGTACTTC. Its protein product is CASTILEGETQYF. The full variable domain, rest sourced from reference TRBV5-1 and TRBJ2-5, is KAGVTQTPRYLIKTRGQQVTLSCSPISGHRSVSWYQQTPGQGLQFLFEYFSETQRNKGNFPGRFSGRQFSNSRSEMNVSTLELGDSALYLCASTILEGETQYFGPGTRLLVL.

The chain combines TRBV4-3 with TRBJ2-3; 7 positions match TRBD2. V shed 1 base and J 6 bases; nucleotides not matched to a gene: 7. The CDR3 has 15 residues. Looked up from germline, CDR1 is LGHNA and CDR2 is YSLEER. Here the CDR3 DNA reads TGCGCCAGCAGCCAAGCCAAGGGAGGGTTCGATACGCAGTATTTT. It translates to CASSQAKGGFDTQYF.

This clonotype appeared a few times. DNA for the CDR3: TGCGCCAGCAGAGACATGCAGGGTACGCAGTATTTT. Protein product: CASRDMQGTQYF. The rearrangement uses TRBV10-2 and TRBJ2-3; perhaps TRBD1 as D (5 bases). Germline V gene data show CDR1 as WSHSY and CDR2 as SAAADI. CDR3 length equals 12 residues. Trimming took off 6 bases at V and 8 bases at J, with 12 bases between the two ends.

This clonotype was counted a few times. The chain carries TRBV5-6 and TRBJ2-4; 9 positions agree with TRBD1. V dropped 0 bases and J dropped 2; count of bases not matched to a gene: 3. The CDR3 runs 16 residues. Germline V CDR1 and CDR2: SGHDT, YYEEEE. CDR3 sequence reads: CASSLEGTGTKNIQYF. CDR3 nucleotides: TGTGCCAGCAGCTTGGAGGGGACAGGGACCAAAAACATTCAGTACTTC.

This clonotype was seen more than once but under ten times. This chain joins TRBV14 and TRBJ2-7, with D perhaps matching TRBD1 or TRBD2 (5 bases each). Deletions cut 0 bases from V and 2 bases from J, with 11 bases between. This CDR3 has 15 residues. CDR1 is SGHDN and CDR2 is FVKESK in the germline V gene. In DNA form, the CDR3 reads TGTGCCAGCAGCCAAGAACCGGGGCTGACCTACGAGCAGTACTTC. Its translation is CASSQEPGLTYEQYF.